The 18 T cell receptor beta chains presented below share a single source sample, sequenced in a study of CD8+CD57+ T cells in acquired aplastic anemia. The TCR beta profiling, which covered VDJ combination and CDR3 sequence, was carried out using genomic DNA as the template. TCRdb passed the reads through MiXCR, listing each CDR3 protein once. The sample has approximately 170,000 distinct CDR3 sequences, over 40% seen once; the top ten hold around 3.2%. CD8+CD57+ cell expansion, shown by flow cytometry, had occurred in the patients selected for sequencing. Sequenced material: sorted CD4+, CD8+, or CD8+CD57+ T cells (not recorded which) from PBMCs. The receptors here all came from a human donor with aplastic anemia.

This clonotype has at least ten counts. The chain joins TRBV7-2 to TRBJ2-3; 10 nucleotides line up with TRBD2. The CDR3 is 18 amino acids. Germline V gene data show CDR1 as SGHTA and CDR2 as FQGNSA. J gave up 1 base and V 2 bases, and 9 bases lay outside the gene matches. CDR3 coding DNA: TGTGCCAGCAGCTTATTACTAGCGGGACGGGTGGGCACAGATACGCAGTATTTT. Protein: CASSLLLAGRVGTDTQYF.

This clonotype was picked up a small number of times. A much more abundant neighbour one base away suggests this may be a read error. The gene calls are TRBV5-1 and TRBJ2-5; 13 bases fit TRBD2. This CDR3 has 17 amino acids. The germline V gene encodes CDR1 SGHRS and CDR2 YFSETQ. The ends lost 7 bases at V and 2 bases at J; junction bases unmatched: 11. The CDR3: CASGSGQLAGGQETQYF. In nucleotides, the CDR3 is TGCGCCAGCGGCTCCGGACAACTAGCGGGGGGGCAAGAGACCCAGTACTTC.

The V gene is TRBV7-9, the J gene TRBJ2-7; the D is unclear. Germline V CDR1 and CDR2: SEHNR, FQNEAQ (reference sequence). Trimming stripped 4 bases from V and 3 bases from J, with 10 bases between. The CDR3 runs 13 residues. Written as DNA, the CDR3 is TGTGCCAGCAGCTACACGGAAGACTACGAGCAGTACTTC. Translated: CASSYTEDYEQYF.

V gene TRBV19 combines with J gene TRBJ2-7; D unclear. The CDR3 loop spans 14 amino acids. The V gene's germline CDR1 is LNHDA and CDR2 SQIVND (reference sequence). Trimming left V 4 bases short and J 0 bases short, with 10 bases between. CDR3 protein: CASSTSASSYEQYF. In DNA, the CDR3 is TGTGCCAGTAGTACGTCCGCGAGCTCCTACGAGCAGTACTTC.

On this clonotype: At one end the junction does not follow the germline gene, possibly because of a read error. The chain links TRBV7-7 to TRBJ2-7; possibly TRBD1 for D (6 bases). This CDR3 comprises 16 residues. Germline values: CDR1 SSHAT, CDR2 FNYEAQ (reference sequence). The CDR3 DNA follows: TGTGCTAGCAGCTTATACCCAACCACAGGGTTATACGAGCAGTACTTC. As protein: CASSLYPTTGLYEQYF.

The table lists this clonotype with many counts. V gene TRBV18 combines with J gene TRBJ2-5; D gene uncertain. Trimming took 5 bases from V and 3 from J, leaving 4 bases between them. Per germline, CDR1 KGHSH and CDR2 LQKENI. The CDR3 spans 11 residues. The CDR3 loop is CASSSEETQYF. The CDR3 DNA reads TGTGCCAGCTCATCGGAAGAGACCCAGTACTTC.

This clonotype showed up many times. The V gene is TRBV27, the J gene TRBJ1-1, with unresolved D. Germline V gene data show CDR1 as MNHEY and CDR2 as SMNVEV (reference sequence). Trimming left V 5 bases short and J 1 base short, with 14 bases between. The CDR3 is 15 amino acids. The chain's CDR3 is CASSRLGSTNTEAFF. For the CDR3, the DNA is TGTGCCAGCAGTCGCCTGGGGAGTACGAACACTGAAGCTTTCTTT.

This clonotype came up once. V gene TRBV19 combines with J gene TRBJ1-4; TRBD1 matches at 8 bases. The CDR3 runs to 15 residues. Germline V gene sequence: CDR1 LNHDA, CDR2 SQIVND (reference sequence). After removal of 3 bases from V and 8 bases from J, the junction contained 8 bases not matched to a gene. CDR3 bases: TGTGCCAGTAGTATTCCCGGGACAGGAGGCGAAAAACTGTTTTTT. Amino acids: CASSIPGTGGEKLFF.

This clonotype was recorded only once. A much larger clonotype is one base distant, so this may be a read error. The rearrangement joins TRBV6-1 to TRBJ2-1; D remains unclear. Trimming stripped 0 bases from V and 9 bases from J, with 3 bases between. Germline V CDR1 and CDR2: MNHNS, SASEGT. This CDR3 contains 11 residues. CDR3 DNA: TGTGCCAGCAGTGAAGCCTCTGAGCAGTTCTTC. It is translated as CASSEASEQFF.

The chain uses TRBV10-3 and TRBJ2-3; D is perhaps TRBD2 (5 bases). This CDR3 is 18 amino acids long. CDR1 ENHRY and CDR2 SYGVKD come from the germline V gene. The V end was cut by 2 bases, the J end by 1 base, with 19 bases between. Here the CDR3 DNA reads TGTGCCATCAGTGAGCTTAGCCCCACGAGGGAGCGCACAGATACGCAGTATTTT. Translated, it gives CAISELSPTRERTDTQYF.

This clonotype has ten or more counts. The chain carries TRBV2 and TRBJ2-5; a weak D match, TRBD2 (6 bases). V gave up 4 bases and J gave up 4 bases, with 10 bases separating them. CDR1 SNHLY and CDR2 FYNNEI come from the germline V gene. The CDR3 spans 13 residues. CDR3 in DNA: TGTGCCAGCAGTGCGACTAGTGTAGAGACCCAGTACTTC. Its protein is CASSATSVETQYF.

This clonotype occurred a few times. This may arise from a read error, as a much more abundant clone is one base away. The rearrangement uses TRBV5-1 and TRBJ1-1; tentative D call: TRBD1 (5 bases). This CDR3 contains 15 residues. Trimming left V 4 bases short and J 1 base short, with 14 bases between. Per the germline V gene, CDR1 is SGHRS and CDR2 is YFSETQ. The CDR3 is CASSPGGTRNTEAFF. The CDR3 DNA is TGCGCCAGCAGCCCGGGAGGGACCAGGAACACTGAAGCTTTCTTT. Supplemented by reference TRBV5-1 and TRBJ1-1, the full variable domain reads KAGVTQTPRYLIKTRGQQVTLSCSPISGHRSVSWYQQTPGQGLQFLFEYFSETQRNKGNFPGRFSGRQFSNSRSEMNVSTLELGDSALYLCASSPGGTRNTEAFFGQGTRLTVV.

As regards this clonotype: This may stem from a read error, because a much larger clone lies one nucleotide away. The final CDR3 position lacks the conserved phenylalanine or tryptophan, pointing to a likely read error. The chain uses TRBV12-3 or TRBV12-4 and TRBJ2-2; maybe TRBD2 (6 bases). This CDR3 has 15 amino acids. Trimming stripped 2 bases from V and 2 bases from J, with 9 bases between. For the CDR3, the DNA is TGTGCCAGCAGTTTATCGGGGGTCAACACCGGGGAGCTGTTTCTT. Its protein is CASSLSGVNTGELFL.

This clonotype was seen only a few times. The chain has TRBV29-1 and TRBJ1-3, with D perhaps matching TRBD1 (5 bases). CDR3 length: 13 residues. In germline, CDR1 is SQVTM, CDR2 ANQGSEA. Trimming removed 4 bases from V and 4 bases from J, with 11 bases in between. This CDR3 is CSVVGGMGNTIYF. CDR3 sequence (DNA): TGCAGCGTTGTTGGGGGAATGGGAAACACCATATATTTT.

The chain combines TRBV24-1 with TRBJ2-3; weak D call: TRBD1 (6 bases). The CDR3 loop spans 16 amino acids. V was pared by 1 base and J by 2 bases, with 12 bases between. CDR1 is KGHDR and CDR2 is SFDVKD in the germline V gene. CDR3 coding DNA: TGTGCCACCAGTGATTTATGGCAGGGGCACACAGATACGCAGTATTTT. Residues: CATSDLWQGHTDTQYF.

In the case of this clonotype: It may be a read error: a sequence one base away is much more abundant. The CDR3 sequence is CASRRSGGEKLFF. CDR3 coding DNA: TGTGCCAGCAGGCGGTCAGGGGGGGAAAAACTGTTTTTT. The chain recombines TRBV6-1 with TRBJ1-4; 7 nucleotides match TRBD1. The CDR3 runs to 13 residues. Germline V CDR1 and CDR2: MNHNS, SASEGT. Germline trimming cut 6 bases from V and 8 bases from J; bases unmatched to any gene: 6.

This clonotype has ten or more counts. The chain has TRBV20-1 and TRBJ2-5; the match to TRBD1 covers 9 bases. CDR1 and CDR2 from the germline V gene are DFQATT and SNEGSKA (reference sequence). The CDR3 totals 14 residues. V lost 4 bases and J lost 5; bases outside the gene matches: 8. The CDR3 loop reads CSAKVTGGAETQYF. The CDR3, as DNA: TGCAGTGCTAAAGTAACAGGGGGCGCGGAGACCCAGTACTTC.

The V gene is TRBV10-3, the J gene TRBJ2-3, with D perhaps matching TRBD1 (6 bases). The V gene's germline CDR1 is ENHRY and CDR2 SYGVKD. V shed 10 bases and J shed 5 bases, with 16 bases lying between them. The length of the CDR3 is 13 residues. The CDR3 is CASTTGSGDTQYF. CDR3 bases: TGTGCCAGCACGACAGGTTCGGGAGATACGCAGTATTTT.